This T cell receptor (beta chain) was sequenced during a study of blood T cell repertoires in COVID-19. Remarks on this clone: The same CDR3 arises from other DNA sequences in this sample as well.

The assay was immunoSEQ multiplex PCR, and TCRdb's table has in-frame clones only and misses some. The table has about 190,000 clones, around 84% seen once. V shed 2 bases and J shed 5 bases, with 9 bases lying between them. CDR1 and CDR2 (germline): MDHEN, SYDVKM. The CDR3 length is 13 residues. Participants were aged about 18 to 90 years, lived in some 23 US areas, and enrolled virtually. Participant-reported clinical history was the basis for cohort assignment. The TCR sequence derives from a woman in her twenties or thirties who had recovered from COVID-19. The sequenced sample was PBMCs or T cells enriched from blood (not recorded which). The chain employs TRBV28 and TRBJ1-1; D not resolved. The CDR3 sequence: CASSLVPGTEAFF. The CDR3 DNA is TGTGCCAGCAGTTTAGTCCCGGGTACTGAAGCTTTCTTT.